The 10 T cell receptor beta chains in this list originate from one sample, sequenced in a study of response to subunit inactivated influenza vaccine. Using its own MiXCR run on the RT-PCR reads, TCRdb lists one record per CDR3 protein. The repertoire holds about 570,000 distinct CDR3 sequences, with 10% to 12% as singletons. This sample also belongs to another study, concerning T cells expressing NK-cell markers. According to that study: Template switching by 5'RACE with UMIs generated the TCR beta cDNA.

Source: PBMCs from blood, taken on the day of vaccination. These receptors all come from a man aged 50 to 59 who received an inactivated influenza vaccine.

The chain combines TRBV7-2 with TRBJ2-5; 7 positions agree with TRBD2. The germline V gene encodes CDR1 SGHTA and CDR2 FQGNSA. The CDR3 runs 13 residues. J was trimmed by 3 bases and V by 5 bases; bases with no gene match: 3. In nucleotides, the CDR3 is TGTGCCAGCAGCCCGGGGAGGGAAGAGACCCAGTACTTC. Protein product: CASSPGREETQYF.

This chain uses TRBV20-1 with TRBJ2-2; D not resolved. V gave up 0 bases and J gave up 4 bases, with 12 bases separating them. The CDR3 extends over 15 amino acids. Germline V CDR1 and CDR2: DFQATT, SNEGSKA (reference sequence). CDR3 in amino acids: CSARDPGRATGELFF. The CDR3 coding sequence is TGCAGTGCTAGAGATCCGGGTAGGGCCACCGGGGAGCTGTTTTTT.

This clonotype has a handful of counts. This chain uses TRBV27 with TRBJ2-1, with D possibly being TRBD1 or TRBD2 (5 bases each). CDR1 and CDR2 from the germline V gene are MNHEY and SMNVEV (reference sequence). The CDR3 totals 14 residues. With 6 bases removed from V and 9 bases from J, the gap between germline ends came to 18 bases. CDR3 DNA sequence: TGTGCCAGCAGAGCCGGGACCATCTTTAGTGAGCAGTTCTTC. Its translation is CASRAGTIFSEQFF.

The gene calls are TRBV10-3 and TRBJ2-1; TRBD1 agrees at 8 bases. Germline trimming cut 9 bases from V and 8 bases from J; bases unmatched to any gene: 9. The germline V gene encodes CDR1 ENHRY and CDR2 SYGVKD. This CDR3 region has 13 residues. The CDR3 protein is CAITTGDYHEQFF. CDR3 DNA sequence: TGTGCCATTACGACAGGGGATTACCATGAGCAGTTCTTC.

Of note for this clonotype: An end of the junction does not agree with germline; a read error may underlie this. CDR3 sequence reads: CASSLGTGLGLTF. The CDR3 nucleotides are TGTGCCAGCAGCTTAGGCACAGGGCTTGGCCTGACTTTC. This chain links TRBV12-3 or TRBV12-4 with TRBJ2-6; weak D call: TRBD1 (6 bases). The CDR3 extends over 13 amino acids.

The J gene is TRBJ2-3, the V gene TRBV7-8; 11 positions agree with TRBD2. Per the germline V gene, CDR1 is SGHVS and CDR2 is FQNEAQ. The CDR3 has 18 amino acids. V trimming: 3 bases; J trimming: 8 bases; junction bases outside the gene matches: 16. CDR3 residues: CASSFTILSGGAKITQYF. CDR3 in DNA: TGTGCCAGCAGCTTTACTATACTTAGCGGGGGGGCCAAAATTACGCAGTATTTT.

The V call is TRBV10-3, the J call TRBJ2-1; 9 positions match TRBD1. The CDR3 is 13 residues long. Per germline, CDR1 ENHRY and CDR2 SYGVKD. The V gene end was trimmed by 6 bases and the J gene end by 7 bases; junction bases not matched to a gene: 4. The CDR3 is CAISGGTGNEQFF. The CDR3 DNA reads TGTGCCATCAGCGGGGGGACAGGGAATGAGCAGTTCTTC.

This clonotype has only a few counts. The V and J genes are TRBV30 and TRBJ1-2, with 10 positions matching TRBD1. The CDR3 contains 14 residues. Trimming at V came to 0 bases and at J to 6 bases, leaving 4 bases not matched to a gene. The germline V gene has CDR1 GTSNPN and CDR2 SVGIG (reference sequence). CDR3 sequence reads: CAWSVTGTGDGYTF. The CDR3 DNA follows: TGTGCCTGGAGTGTGACCGGGACAGGGGATGGCTACACCTTC. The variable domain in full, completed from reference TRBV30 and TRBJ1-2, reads SQTIHQWPATLVQPVGSPLSLECTVEGTSNPNLYWYRQAAGRGLQLLFYSVGIGQISSEVPQNLSASRPQDRQFILSSKKLLLSDSGFYLCAWSVTGTGDGYTFGSGTRLTVV.

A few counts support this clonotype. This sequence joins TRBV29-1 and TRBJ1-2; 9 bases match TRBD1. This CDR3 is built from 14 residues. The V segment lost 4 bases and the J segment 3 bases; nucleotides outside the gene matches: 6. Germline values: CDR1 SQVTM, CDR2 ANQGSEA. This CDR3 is CSVAGQGIYYGYTF. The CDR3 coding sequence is TGCAGCGTTGCTGGACAGGGGATTTACTATGGCTACACCTTC. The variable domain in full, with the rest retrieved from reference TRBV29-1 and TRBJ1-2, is SAVISQKPSRDICQRGTSLTIQCQVDSQVTMMFWYRQQPGQSLTLIATANQGSEATYESGFVIDKFPISRPNLTFSTLTVSNMSPEDSSIYLCSVAGQGIYYGYTFGSGTRLTVV.

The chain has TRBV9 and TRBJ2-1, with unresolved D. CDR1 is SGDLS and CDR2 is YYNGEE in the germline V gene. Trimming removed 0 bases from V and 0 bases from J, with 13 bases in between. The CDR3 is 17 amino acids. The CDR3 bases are TGTGCCAGCAGCGTAGCCTCACCTCGGAGCTCCTACAATGAGCAGTTCTTC. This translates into CASSVASPRSSYNEQFF.